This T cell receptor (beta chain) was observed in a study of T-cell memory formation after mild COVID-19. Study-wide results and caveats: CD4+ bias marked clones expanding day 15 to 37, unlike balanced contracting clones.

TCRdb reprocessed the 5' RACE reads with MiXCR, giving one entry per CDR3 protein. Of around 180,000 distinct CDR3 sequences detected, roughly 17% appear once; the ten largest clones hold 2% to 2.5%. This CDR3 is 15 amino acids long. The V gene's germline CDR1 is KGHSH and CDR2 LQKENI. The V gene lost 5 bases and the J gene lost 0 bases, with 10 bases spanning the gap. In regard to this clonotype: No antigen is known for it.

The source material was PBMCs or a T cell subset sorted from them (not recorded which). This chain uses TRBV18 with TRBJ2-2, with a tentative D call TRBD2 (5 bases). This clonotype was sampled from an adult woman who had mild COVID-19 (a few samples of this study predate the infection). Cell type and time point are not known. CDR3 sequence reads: CASSGRYANTGELFF. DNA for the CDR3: TGTGCCAGCTCAGGGAGATACGCGAACACCGGGGAGCTGTTTTTT.